The sequence of this T cell receptor beta chain was determined in a study of blood T cell repertoires in COVID-19. About the study: The United States, Italy and Spain were the sources of the acute and convalescent COVID-19 samples.

The CDR3 extends over 13 amino acids. Trimming cost V 4 bases and J 14 bases; bases outside gene matches: 10. Germline CDR1 MGHRA, CDR2 YSYEKL. Per the study methods: Using reference gene primer amplification, nucleated cell counts were estimated. Clones were read by immunoSEQ multiplex PCR, and TCRdb kept only the in-frame ones, dropping some. Clone size and the V and J calls come from that table; the DNA yielded D and trimming. The sample shows over 30,000 clones, approximately 90% of them seen only once. The V gene is TRBV4-1, the J gene TRBJ1-4; 7 bases are shared with TRBD1. The TCR comes from a human donor in a cohort sampled during active COVID-19. The sequenced sample consisted of peripheral blood. The CDR3 here is CASSPNPPGGLFF. CDR3 in DNA: TGCGCCAGCAGCCCCAACCCCCCAGGGGGTCTGTTTTTT.